This T cell receptor (beta chain) was profiled in a study of cytomegalovirus exposure and HLA in healthy donors. A word on this clone: Its antigen is as yet unknown.

Study-level findings and limits: Immune exposure data for these donors was limited to CMV serostatus.

CDR1 and CDR2 (germline): LNHDA, SQIVND (reference sequence). The CDR3 totals 15 residues. V was clipped by 8 bases and J by 0 bases; unmatched bases: 4. The PCR employed 60 Vbeta primers together with 13 Jbeta primers. Assay: immunoSEQ multiplex PCR; the TCRdb copy retains only in-frame clones and omits some. The sample consists of around 180,000 clones, 85% of them appearing once. This TCR came from a boy aged 2 to 10 in good health and CMV-seronegative. The chain carries TRBV19 and TRBJ1-1, with 12 bases lining up with TRBD1. Sequencing input: PBMCs. The CDR3 region is CASPGTGGLNTEAFF. The CDR3 DNA follows: TGTGCCAGTCCCGGGACAGGGGGCCTGAACACTGAAGCTTTCTTT.